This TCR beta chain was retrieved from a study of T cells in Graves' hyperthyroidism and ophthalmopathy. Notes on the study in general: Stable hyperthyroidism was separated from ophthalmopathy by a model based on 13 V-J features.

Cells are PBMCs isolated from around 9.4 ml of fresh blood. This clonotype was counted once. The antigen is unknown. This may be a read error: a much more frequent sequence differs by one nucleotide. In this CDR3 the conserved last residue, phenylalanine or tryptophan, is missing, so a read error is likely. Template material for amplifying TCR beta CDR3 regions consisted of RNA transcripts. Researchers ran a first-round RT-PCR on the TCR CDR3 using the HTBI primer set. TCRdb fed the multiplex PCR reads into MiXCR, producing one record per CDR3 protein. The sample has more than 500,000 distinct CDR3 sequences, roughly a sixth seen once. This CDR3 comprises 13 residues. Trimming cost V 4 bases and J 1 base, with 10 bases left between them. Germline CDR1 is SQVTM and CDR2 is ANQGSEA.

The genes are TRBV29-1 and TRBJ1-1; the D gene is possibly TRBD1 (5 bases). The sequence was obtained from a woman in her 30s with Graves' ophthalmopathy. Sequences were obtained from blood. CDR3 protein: CSVAYRTNTEAFS. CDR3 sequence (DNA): TGCAGCGTTGCGTACAGGACGAACACTGAAGCTTTCTCT.